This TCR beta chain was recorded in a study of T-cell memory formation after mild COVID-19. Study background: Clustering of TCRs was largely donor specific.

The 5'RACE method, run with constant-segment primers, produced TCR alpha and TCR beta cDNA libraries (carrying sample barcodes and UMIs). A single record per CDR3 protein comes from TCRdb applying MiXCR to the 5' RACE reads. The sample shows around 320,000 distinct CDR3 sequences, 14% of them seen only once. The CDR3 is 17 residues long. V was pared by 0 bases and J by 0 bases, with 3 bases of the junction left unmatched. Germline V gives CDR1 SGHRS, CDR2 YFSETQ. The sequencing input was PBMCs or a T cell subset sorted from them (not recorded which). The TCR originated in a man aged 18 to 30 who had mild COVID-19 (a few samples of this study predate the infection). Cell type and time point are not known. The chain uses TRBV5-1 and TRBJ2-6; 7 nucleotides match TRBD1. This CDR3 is CASSLEGTASGANVLTF. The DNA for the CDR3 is TGCGCCAGCAGCTTGGAGGGGACAGCCTCTGGGGCCAACGTCCTGACTTTC.